Shown below are 18 T cell receptor beta chains from a single sample sequenced in a study of cytomegalovirus exposure and HLA in healthy donors. Repertoires were generated with immunoSEQ multiplex PCR, while TCRdb's copy carries only in-frame clones and drops some. The sample consists of 350,000 or so clones, 75% to 90% of them appearing once. Sequencing was done on a sample of PBMCs. These receptors came from a woman under 30 in good health and CMV-seronegative.

This clone was detected once. The rearrangement uses TRBV7-2 and TRBJ2-7; 8 bases are shared with TRBD1. Germline V gene lookup returns CDR1 SGHTA and CDR2 FQGNSA. J lost 5 bases, V lost 7 bases, and 13 bases had no gene match. The CDR3 extends over 15 amino acids. The CDR3: CASTSWGQAFHEQYF. CDR3 DNA sequence: TGTGCCAGCACCTCATGGGGACAGGCATTCCACGAGCAGTACTTC.

This clone was observed a few times. The genes are TRBV12-5 and TRBJ2-7; tentatively, D is TRBD1 (5 bases). Germline CDR1 reads LGHNT; CDR2 reads FRNRAP. Trimming left V 0 bases short and J 5 bases short, with 17 bases between. This CDR3 has 16 amino acids. CDR3 nucleotide sequence: TGTGCTAGTGGTTTGGTAGCAGGGCCTGTCAGGCACGAGCAGTACTTC. This gives the protein CASGLVAGPVRHEQYF.

CDR3 in DNA: TGTGCCAGCAGTGGGGAGACGACAGGAGCCACCGGGGAGCTGTTTTTT. Translating gives CASSGETTGATGELFF. V gene TRBV6-1 combines with J gene TRBJ2-2; tentative D call: TRBD1 (6 bases). Germline loops: CDR1 MNHNS, CDR2 SASEGT. The V gene lost 4 bases and the J gene lost 4 bases, with 16 bases spanning the gap. This CDR3 region has 16 residues.

In nucleotides, the CDR3 is TGTGCCAGCAGGGAGGGTCTAGCGGGAGTGTATGAGCAGTTCTTC. It translates to CASREGLAGVYEQFF. This rearrangement joins TRBV6-5 to TRBJ2-1, with TRBD2 matching over 10 bases. CDR1 is MNHEY and CDR2 is SVGAGI in the germline V gene. The length of the CDR3 is 15 residues. V shed 6 bases, J shed 8 bases, and the junction held 10 bases outside the gene matches.

The genes are TRBV11-2 and TRBJ1-4; D is undetermined. V lost 2 bases and J lost 6, with 7 bases in between. Germline loops: CDR1 SGHAT, CDR2 FQNNGV. CDR3 length equals 13 residues. The CDR3 bases are TGTGCCAGCAGCTTATCTTCCGATGAAAAACTGTTTTTT. It yields the protein CASSLSSDEKLFF.

The rearrangement uses TRBV6-1 and TRBJ2-3, with TRBD2 matching 12 bases. The J segment lost 2 bases and the V segment lost 11 bases, leaving 5 bases of the junction unmatched. Germline V gives CDR1 MNHNS, CDR2 SASEGT. CDR3 size: 14 residues. The CDR3, as DNA: TGTGCCGGGACTAGCGGGCCTGACACAGATACGCAGTATTTT. It encodes CAGTSGPDTDTQYF.

This chain links TRBV6-1 with TRBJ2-3; 8 bases match TRBD2. The CDR3 is 16 residues long. After removal of 4 bases from V and 2 bases from J, the junction contained 8 bases not matched to a gene. The germline V gene encodes CDR1 MNHNS and CDR2 SASEGT. CDR3 residues: CASSGTAAGATDTQYF. CDR3 sequence (DNA): TGTGCCAGCAGTGGAACCGCAGCGGGAGCCACAGATACGCAGTATTTT.

The chain combines TRBV18 with TRBJ2-7; the match to TRBD2 covers 9 bases. Trimming removed 4 bases from V and 3 bases from J; junction bases left unmatched: 10. In germline, CDR1 is KGHSH, CDR2 LQKENI. The CDR3 length is 16 residues. The CDR3 spells CASSRPNGREGYEQYF. The CDR3 nucleotides read TGTGCCAGCTCACGACCCAATGGGCGGGAGGGCTACGAGCAGTACTTC.

The chain recombines TRBV7-9 with TRBJ2-5; D not resolved. The CDR3 has 14 residues. From germline, CDR1 is SEHNR and CDR2 FQNEAQ (reference sequence). The ends were cut back, 3 bases at V and 5 bases at J, with 13 bases in the middle. The CDR3 coding sequence is TGTGCCAGCAGCTTTACCGGGTCACTGGAGACCCAGTACTTC. The encoded protein is CASSFTGSLETQYF.

V is TRBV7-8 and J is TRBJ1-5, with no clear D. The germline CDR1 and CDR2 sequences are SGHVS and FQNEAQ. CDR3 size: 12 residues. V lost 7 bases and J lost 2, with 6 bases in between. CDR3 in DNA: TGTGCCAGCACAGAGGGCAATCAGCCCCAGCATTTT. This sequence encodes CASTEGNQPQHF.

The gene calls are TRBV19 and TRBJ1-5, with D perhaps matching TRBD1 (5 bases). V lost 7 bases, J lost 1 base, and 17 bases lay in between. CDR3 length: 16 residues. CDR1 is LNHDA and CDR2 is SQIVND in the germline V gene (reference sequence). The CDR3 region has the DNA TGTGCCAGTACCCCCCTCGGGGGACGAAGCAATCAGCCCCAGCATTTT. Encoded protein: CASTPLGGRSNQPQHF.

This chain joins TRBV18 and TRBJ2-3; 10 bases are a match to TRBD2. The germline V gene has CDR1 KGHSH and CDR2 LQKENI. The trim removed 1 base at V and 2 bases at J, leaving 3 bases unmatched. The CDR3 totals 16 residues. In DNA, the CDR3 is TGTGCCAGCTCACCACGGCTAGCGGGAGACACAGATACGCAGTATTTT. Translated: CASSPRLAGDTDTQYF.

This clone was found once. The V gene is TRBV7-3, the J gene TRBJ2-2; the match to TRBD2 covers 7 bases. In germline, CDR1 is SGHTA, CDR2 FQGTGA. The CDR3 consists of 14 residues. V gave up 8 bases and J gave up 5 bases; unmatched junction bases: 8. In nucleotides, the CDR3 is TGTGCCAGCTCGCGGGGGACTGGGACCGGGGAGCTGTTTTTT. This sequence encodes CASSRGTGTGELFF.

The rearrangement joins TRBV2 to TRBJ2-3, with 10 bases identical to TRBD2. With 8 bases clipped from V and 5 bases from J, the junction kept 4 bases outside the gene matches. CDR3 length equals 13 residues. Germline CDR1 reads SNHLY; CDR2 reads FYNNEI. The CDR3 sequence is CASAASGRDTQYF. The CDR3 DNA follows: TGTGCCAGCGCGGCTAGCGGGAGAGATACGCAGTATTTT.

CDR3 amino acids: CASSGQLLYGYTF. In DNA, the CDR3 is TGTGCCAGCAGTGGACAGCTACTTTATGGCTACACCTTC. This chain connects TRBV2 to TRBJ1-2; tentatively, D is TRBD1 (5 bases). Germline CDR1 SNHLY, CDR2 FYNNEI. The CDR3 has 13 amino acids. V was clipped by 4 bases and J by 5 bases, with 11 bases between them.

The chain employs TRBV9 and TRBJ2-3; 9 bases fit TRBD2. The CDR3 has 17 amino acids. V was clipped by 1 base and J by 6 bases; unmatched bases: 12. Germline CDR1 is SGDLS and CDR2 is YYNGEE. The CDR3 here is CASSVTGEREVRDTQYF. The CDR3 bases are TGTGCCAGCAGCGTAACGGGGGAGCGGGAGGTGCGGGATACGCAGTATTTT. Combining the CDR3 with reference TRBV9 and TRBJ2-3 gives the whole variable domain DSGVTQTPKHLITATGQRVTLRCSPRSGDLSVYWYQQSLDQGLQFLIQYYNGEERAKGNILERFSAQQFPDLHSELNLSSLELGDSALYFCASSVTGEREVRDTQYFGPGTRLTVL.

This chain joins TRBV18 and TRBJ2-7, with D perhaps TRBD2 (6 bases). The CDR3 contains 13 residues. CDR1 and CDR2 (germline): KGHSH, LQKENI. Between the trimmed V and J ends, which lost 6 bases and 5 bases, there was a span of 14 bases. CDR3 sequence (DNA): TGTGCCAGCTCCTCGCTAGCGAACCACGAGCAGTACTTC. Translating it yields CASSSLANHEQYF.

V is TRBV6-5 and J is TRBJ2-7; 8 nucleotides agree with TRBD2. The CDR3 extends over 16 amino acids. The junction had 10 bases not matched to a gene; V was cut back by 4 bases and J by 2 bases. Germline V CDR1 and CDR2: MNHEY, SVGAGI. The CDR3 loop reads CASSFSGLAPAYEQYF. DNA for the CDR3: TGTGCCAGCAGTTTCTCCGGACTAGCCCCAGCCTACGAGCAGTACTTC.